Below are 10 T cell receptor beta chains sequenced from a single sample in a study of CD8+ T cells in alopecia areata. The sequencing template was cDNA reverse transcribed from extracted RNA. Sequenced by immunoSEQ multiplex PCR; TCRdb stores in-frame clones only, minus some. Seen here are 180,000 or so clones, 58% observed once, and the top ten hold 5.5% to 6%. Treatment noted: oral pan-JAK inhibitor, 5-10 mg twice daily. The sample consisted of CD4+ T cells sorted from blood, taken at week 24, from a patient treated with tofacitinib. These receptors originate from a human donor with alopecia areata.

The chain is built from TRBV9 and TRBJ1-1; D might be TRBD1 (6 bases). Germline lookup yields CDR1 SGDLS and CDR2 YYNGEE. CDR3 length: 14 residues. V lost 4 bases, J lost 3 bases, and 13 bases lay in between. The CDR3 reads CASSLTGSYTEAFF. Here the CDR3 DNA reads TGTGCCAGCAGCTTAACAGGGTCTTACACTGAAGCTTTCTTT.

CDR3 loop: CASSPGRDRSYEQYF. The DNA of the CDR3 is TGTGCCAGCAGCCCAGGGCGGGACAGGTCCTACGAGCAGTACTTC. The rearrangement links TRBV11-2 to TRBJ2-7; 8 nucleotides align to TRBD1. CDR1 and CDR2 (germline): SGHAT, FQNNGV. The trim removed 5 bases at V and 1 base at J, leaving 7 bases unmatched. The CDR3 length is 15 residues.

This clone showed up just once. CDR3 sequence: CASSVDGTTASTDTQYF. In DNA form, the CDR3 reads TGTGCCAGCAGCGTGGATGGGACTACCGCTAGCACAGATACGCAGTATTTT. This chain uses TRBV2 with TRBJ2-3; 7 positions match TRBD2. CDR3 length: 17 residues. Germline V gene data show CDR1 as SNHLY and CDR2 as FYNNEI. J lost 0 bases, V lost 6 bases, and 12 bases had no gene match. The complete variable domain, with remaining parts taken from reference TRBV2 and TRBJ2-3, reads EPEVTQTPSHQVTQMGQEVILRCVPISNHLYFYWYRQILGQKVEFLVSFYNNEISEKSEIFDDQFSVERPDGSNFTLKIRSTKLEDSAMYFCASSVDGTTASTDTQYFGPGTRLTVL.

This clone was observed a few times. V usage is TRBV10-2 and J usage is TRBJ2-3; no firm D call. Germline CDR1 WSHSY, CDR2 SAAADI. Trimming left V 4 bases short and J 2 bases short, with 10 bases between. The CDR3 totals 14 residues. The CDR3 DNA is TGCGCCAGCAGTGTTACCAACCCCACAGATACGCAGTATTTT. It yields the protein CASSVTNPTDTQYF.

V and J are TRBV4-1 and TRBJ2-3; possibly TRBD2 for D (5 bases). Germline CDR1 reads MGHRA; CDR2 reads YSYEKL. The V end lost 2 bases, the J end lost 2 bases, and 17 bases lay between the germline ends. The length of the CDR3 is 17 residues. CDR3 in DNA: TGCGCCAGCAGCCAATCACTAGGTCGGAGCCTCACAGATACGCAGTATTTT. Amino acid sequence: CASSQSLGRSLTDTQYF.

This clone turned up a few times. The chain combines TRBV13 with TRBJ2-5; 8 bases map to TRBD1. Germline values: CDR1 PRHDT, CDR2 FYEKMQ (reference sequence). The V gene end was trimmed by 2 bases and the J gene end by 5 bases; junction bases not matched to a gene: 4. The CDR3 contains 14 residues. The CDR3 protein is CASSLQGAWETQYF. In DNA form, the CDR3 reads TGTGCCAGCAGCTTACAGGGGGCTTGGGAGACCCAGTACTTC.

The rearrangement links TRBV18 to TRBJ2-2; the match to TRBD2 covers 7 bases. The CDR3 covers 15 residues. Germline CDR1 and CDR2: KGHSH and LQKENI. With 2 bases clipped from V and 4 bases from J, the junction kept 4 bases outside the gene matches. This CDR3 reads CASSPVGEGTGELFF. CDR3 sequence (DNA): TGTGCCAGCTCACCAGTCGGGGAGGGCACCGGGGAGCTGTTTTTT.

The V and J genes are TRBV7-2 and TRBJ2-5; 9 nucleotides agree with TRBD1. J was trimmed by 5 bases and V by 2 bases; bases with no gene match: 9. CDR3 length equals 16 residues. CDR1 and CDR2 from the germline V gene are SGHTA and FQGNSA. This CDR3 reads CASSLRGTGSKETQYF. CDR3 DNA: TGTGCCAGCAGCTTAAGAGGGACAGGGTCGAAGGAGACCCAGTACTTC.

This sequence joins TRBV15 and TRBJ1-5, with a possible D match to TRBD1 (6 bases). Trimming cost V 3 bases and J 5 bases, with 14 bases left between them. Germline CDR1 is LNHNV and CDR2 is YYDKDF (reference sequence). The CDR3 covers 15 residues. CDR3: CATSRGGVDDQPQHF. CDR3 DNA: TGTGCCACCAGCAGGGGGGGCGTGGACGATCAGCCCCAGCATTTT.

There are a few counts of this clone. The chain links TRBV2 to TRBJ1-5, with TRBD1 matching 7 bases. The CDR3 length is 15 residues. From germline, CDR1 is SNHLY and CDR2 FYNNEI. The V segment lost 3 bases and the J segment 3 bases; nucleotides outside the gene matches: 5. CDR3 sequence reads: CASSEWDSYNQPQHF. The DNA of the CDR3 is TGTGCCAGCAGTGAGTGGGACAGTTACAATCAGCCCCAGCATTTT. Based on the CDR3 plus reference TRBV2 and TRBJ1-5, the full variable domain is EPEVTQTPSHQVTQMGQEVILRCVPISNHLYFYWYRQILGQKVEFLVSFYNNEISEKSEIFDDQFSVERPDGSNFTLKIRSTKLEDSAMYFCASSEWDSYNQPQHFGDGTRLSIL.